This T cell receptor beta chain was profiled in a study of blood T cell repertoires in COVID-19. Authors' processing steps: Amplifying reference gene primers gave estimates of nucleated cell counts. Clones were sequenced by immunoSEQ multiplex PCR, and TCRdb holds only the in-frame ones, with some missing. The V and J calls and clone size come from that table; D and trimming were worked out from the DNA. Of about 300,000 clones in the sample, approximately 89% were seen once. CDR1 is MDHEN, CDR2 SYDVKM, per germline. J lost 5 bases, V lost 6 bases, and 15 bases had no gene match. The CDR3 runs 16 residues. Participant age was about 18 to 89 years, and participants resided in fewer than 25 US areas. Clinical histories supplied by participants themselves formed the basis of cohort assignment. Exposed participants encountered a COVID-19 case during the 2 weeks preceding study entry.

The source is a woman in her 50s who had been exposed to COVID-19. V usage is TRBV28 and J usage is TRBJ1-2; TRBD1 agrees at 7 bases. Sequencing was carried out using PBMCs or T cells enriched from blood (not recorded which). CDR3 nucleotide sequence: TGTGCCAGCAGGCCGGGATTAGACAGGGCCCTTTATGGCTACACCTTC. This codes for CASRPGLDRALYGYTF.